Listed below are T cell receptor beta chains from one sample, sequenced in a study of T cell changes during pregnancy in multiple sclerosis. TCRdb's copy holds only in-frame clones and misses some; the assay was immunoSEQ multiplex PCR. The sample has approximately 88,000 clones, 80% to 95% seen once; the top ten hold under 3%. Sequencing used peripheral blood, obtained in the first trimester of pregnancy. The source is a female donor with multiple sclerosis, enrolled in a pregnancy study. The CDR3 runs from the conserved cysteine through the conserved F or W. D genes are given only for firm matches. Where a row states a size, it is once, few, many or the class of an expanded clone; other rows omit it.

CDR3nt: TGTGCCAGCAGCGGAATAGCGACAGGGGGCCTCGGAGAGCAGTACTTC
CDR3aa: CASSGIATGGLGEQYF
v_gene: TRBV9
d_gene: TRBD1
abundance: NA
j_gene: TRBJ2-7

CDR3nt: TGTGCCTGGAGGCCTGTCTGGGGAGCAACTAATGAAAAACTGTTTTTT
CDR3aa: CAWRPVWGATNEKLFF
v_gene: TRBV30
d_gene: NA
abundance: NA
j_gene: TRBJ1-4

CDR3nt: TGTGCCAGCAGTTCGACAGGGGGGGACTATGGCTACACCTTC
CDR3aa: CASSSTGGDYGYTF
v_gene: TRBV28
d_gene: TRBD1
abundance: NA
j_gene: TRBJ1-2

CDR3nt: TGTGCCAGCAGCCCGACCCGAGGGGGGGGGACCGGGGAGCTGTTTTTT
CDR3aa: CASSPTRGGGTGELFF
v_gene: TRBV5-4
d_gene: NA
abundance: NA
j_gene: TRBJ2-2

CDR3nt: TGTGCCAGCCTGACCGGGACAGGGGCCCACGAGCAGTACTTC
CDR3aa: CASLTGTGAHEQYF
v_gene: TRBV6-1
d_gene: TRBD1
abundance: NA
j_gene: TRBJ2-7

CDR3nt: TGTGCCAGCAGGGTGGACAGTAACTATGGCTACACCTTC
CDR3aa: CASRVDSNYGYTF
v_gene: TRBV2
d_gene: NA
abundance: NA
j_gene: TRBJ1-2

CDR3nt: TGTGCCAGCAGTGAAGGGGCAGGGGGCATCGGTAGCAATCAGCCCCAGCATTTT
CDR3aa: CASSEGAGGIGSNQPQHF
v_gene: TRBV6-1
d_gene: TRBD1
abundance: NA
j_gene: TRBJ1-5

CDR3nt: TGTGCCAGTAGTAACGGAGCGGGGTCCTCTGGGGCCAACGTCCTGACTTTC
CDR3aa: CASSNGAGSSGANVLTF
v_gene: TRBV19
d_gene: TRBD2
abundance: NA
j_gene: TRBJ2-6

CDR3nt: TGTGCCAGTAGCTCGGGACTAGCGGTCTACGAGCAGTACTTC
CDR3aa: CASSSGLAVYEQYF
v_gene: TRBV19
d_gene: TRBD2
abundance: NA
j_gene: TRBJ2-7

CDR3nt: TGCGCCAGCAGCCCTCCCGACAGGGGCACTGAAGCTTTCTTT
CDR3aa: CASSPPDRGTEAFF
v_gene: TRBV5-1
d_gene: TRBD1
abundance: once
j_gene: TRBJ1-1

CDR3nt: TGTGCCAGCAGGCCGCCGGGACTAGCGGGAGGGATTGAGCAGTTCTTC
CDR3aa: CASRPPGLAGGIEQFF
v_gene: TRBV7-9
d_gene: TRBD2
abundance: NA
j_gene: TRBJ2-1

CDR3nt: TGCGCCAGCAGATCGCAGACTAAAAGGAACGCCGGGACAGGGGCAGGAGATACGCAGTATTTT
CDR3aa: CASRSQTKRNAGTGAGDTQYF
v_gene: TRBV10-2
d_gene: TRBD1
abundance: NA
j_gene: TRBJ2-3

CDR3nt: TGCGCCAGCAGGGACCTGACTACGGCGTTGGCGGGAGGGCCGACGCAGTATTTT
CDR3aa: CASRDLTTALAGGPTQYF
v_gene: TRBV10-2
d_gene: TRBD2
abundance: NA
j_gene: TRBJ2-3

CDR3nt: TGTGCCAGCAGCCCCGGGGGGGAGAACTATGGCTACACCTTC
CDR3aa: CASSPGGENYGYTF
v_gene: TRBV5-4
d_gene: NA
abundance: NA
j_gene: TRBJ1-2

CDR3nt: TGTGCCAGTAGTATAGGGGCAGGGGCCAATCAGCCCCAGCATTTT
CDR3aa: CASSIGAGANQPQHF
v_gene: TRBV19
d_gene: NA
abundance: once
j_gene: TRBJ1-5

CDR3nt: TGTGCCAGCAATCGGGGACTAGCGCCCTACAATGAGCAGTTCTTC
CDR3aa: CASNRGLAPYNEQFF
v_gene: TRBV25-1
d_gene: TRBD2
abundance: NA
j_gene: TRBJ2-1

CDR3nt: TGTGCCAGCAGCGTAGACCCCACCTCGGCTAGCGGGAGTCAGGAGCAGTTCTTC
CDR3aa: CASSVDPTSASGSQEQFF
v_gene: TRBV9
d_gene: TRBD2
abundance: NA
j_gene: TRBJ2-1

CDR3nt: TGTGCCAGCAGTTACGGGAGGGCCGTGTATGATGAGCAGTTCTTC
CDR3aa: CASSYGRAVYDEQFF
v_gene: TRBV27
d_gene: TRBD2
abundance: once
j_gene: TRBJ2-1

CDR3nt: TGTGCCAGCAGCCGTAGCGGGAGGGTTAGCACAGATACGCAGTATTTT
CDR3aa: CASSRSGRVSTDTQYF
v_gene: TRBV28
d_gene: TRBD2
abundance: NA
j_gene: TRBJ2-3

CDR3nt: TGTGCCAGCTCACCATTGGACGGGGAGATGAACTATGGCTACACCTTC
CDR3aa: CASSPLDGEMNYGYTF
v_gene: TRBV18
d_gene: NA
abundance: NA
j_gene: TRBJ1-2

CDR3nt: TGTGCCAGCAGTGACAGGGGCTCGATATCCGGGGTTGAAAAACTGTTTTTT
CDR3aa: CASSDRGSISGVEKLFF
v_gene: TRBV6-1
d_gene: NA
abundance: NA
j_gene: TRBJ1-4

CDR3nt: TGTGCTAGTGGTTTGGGGACAGGGGGCACAGATACGCAGTATTTT
CDR3aa: CASGLGTGGTDTQYF
v_gene: TRBV12-5
d_gene: TRBD1
abundance: NA
j_gene: TRBJ2-3

CDR3nt: TGTGCCGGGGGGGGAAGCGGCGGCCCCTACGAGCAGTACTTC
CDR3aa: CAGGGSGGPYEQYF
v_gene: TRBV2
d_gene: TRBD2
abundance: NA
j_gene: TRBJ2-7

CDR3nt: TGTGCCAGCAGCCTTGGACTAGCCAGGAGGAGGGATGAGCAGTTCTTC
CDR3aa: CASSLGLARRRDEQFF
v_gene: TRBV11-2
d_gene: TRBD2
abundance: NA
j_gene: TRBJ2-1

CDR3nt: TGTGCCAGCAGCTTAGGTGGGCTAGCCGATATCAATGAGCAGTTCTTC
CDR3aa: CASSLGGLADINEQFF
v_gene: TRBV11-1
d_gene: NA
abundance: few
j_gene: TRBJ2-1

CDR3nt: TGCGCCAGCAGTTCGGAGGGGTGGGACGGCTTCTATGGCTACACCTTC
CDR3aa: CASSSEGWDGFYGYTF
v_gene: TRBV5-1
d_gene: NA
abundance: once
j_gene: TRBJ1-2

CDR3nt: TGTGCCTGGAGTGGTACGGACTATGGCTACACCTTC
CDR3aa: CAWSGTDYGYTF
v_gene: TRBV30
d_gene: NA
abundance: once
j_gene: TRBJ1-2

CDR3nt: TGTGCCAGCAAAAGGGACTTGAATGAGCAGTTCTTC
CDR3aa: CASKRDLNEQFF
v_gene: TRBV6-1
d_gene: NA
abundance: NA
j_gene: TRBJ2-1

CDR3nt: TGTGCCAGCTCACCACCTCAGGGGGTTGGCTATGGCTACACCTTC
CDR3aa: CASSPPQGVGYGYTF
v_gene: TRBV18
d_gene: TRBD1
abundance: NA
j_gene: TRBJ1-2

CDR3nt: TGTGCCAGCAGTTTAACACAGGGTCAGCGGAACACCGGGGAGCTGTTTTTT
CDR3aa: CASSLTQGQRNTGELFF
v_gene: TRBV28
d_gene: NA
abundance: NA
j_gene: TRBJ2-2

CDR3nt: TGTGCCAGCAGCTCTTACGACAGGGAAGGCGAAAAACTGTTTTTT
CDR3aa: CASSSYDREGEKLFF
v_gene: TRBV11-1
d_gene: TRBD1
abundance: NA
j_gene: TRBJ1-4

CDR3nt: TGTGCCAGCAGCTTATGGCGGGAGCCAGGGGAGACCCAGTACTTC
CDR3aa: CASSLWREPGETQYF
v_gene: TRBV7-9
d_gene: TRBD2
abundance: NA
j_gene: TRBJ2-5

CDR3nt: TGTGCCAGTAGTAACGGGGACAGGGTTTCTGAAGCTTTCTTT
CDR3aa: CASSNGDRVSEAFF
v_gene: TRBV19
d_gene: TRBD1
abundance: few
j_gene: TRBJ1-1

CDR3nt: TGCAGCGTCGGGGGGTCAGGCAATCAGCCCCAGCATTTT
CDR3aa: CSVGGSGNQPQHF
v_gene: TRBV29-1
d_gene: NA
abundance: NA
j_gene: TRBJ1-5

CDR3nt: TGTGCCAGCAGTCTGGGAGTCCGTGAAAAACTGTTTTTT
CDR3aa: CASSLGVREKLFF
v_gene: TRBV6-5
d_gene: NA
abundance: once
j_gene: TRBJ1-4

CDR3nt: TGTGCCAGCAAGAGTATCCGCAATGAGCAGTTCTTC
CDR3aa: CASKSIRNEQFF
v_gene: TRBV28
d_gene: NA
abundance: NA
j_gene: TRBJ2-1

CDR3nt: TGTGCCAGTAAATGGGCAGGGGGGTCATATCAGCCCCAGCATTTT
CDR3aa: CASKWAGGSYQPQHF
v_gene: TRBV19
d_gene: TRBD1
abundance: NA
j_gene: TRBJ1-5

CDR3nt: TGCGCCAGCAGCCCTCGACAGGGGGCAAACTATGGCTACACCTTC
CDR3aa: CASSPRQGANYGYTF
v_gene: TRBV5-1
d_gene: TRBD1
abundance: NA
j_gene: TRBJ1-2

CDR3nt: TGCGCCAGCAGCCTCTCCGGGACTACCCAAACGCAGTATTTT
CDR3aa: CASSLSGTTQTQYF
v_gene: TRBV5-1
d_gene: TRBD2
abundance: NA
j_gene: TRBJ2-3

CDR3nt: TGTGCCTGGATGGGACAGGGTGAAACCTACGAGCAGTACTTC
CDR3aa: CAWMGQGETYEQYF
v_gene: TRBV30
d_gene: TRBD1
abundance: once
j_gene: TRBJ2-7

CDR3nt: TGTGCCAGTAGCTCGGGGACAGGGCCCTACGAGCAGTACTTC
CDR3aa: CASSSGTGPYEQYF
v_gene: TRBV19
d_gene: TRBD1
abundance: NA
j_gene: TRBJ2-7

CDR3nt: TGTGCCAGCAGGGGGACAGGGGGCTATCTGGATACGCAGTATTTT
CDR3aa: CASRGTGGYLDTQYF
v_gene: TRBV2
d_gene: TRBD1
abundance: NA
j_gene: TRBJ2-3

CDR3nt: TGTGCCAGCAGTTTCCACACCCGACAGGGGCCATGGAAGACCCAGTACTTC
CDR3aa: CASSFHTRQGPWKTQYF
v_gene: TRBV28
d_gene: TRBD1
abundance: NA
j_gene: TRBJ2-5

CDR3nt: TGTGCCATCAGCCAGGACAGATCCTACGAGCAGTACTTC
CDR3aa: CAISQDRSYEQYF
v_gene: TRBV10-3
d_gene: NA
abundance: NA
j_gene: TRBJ2-7

CDR3nt: TGTGCCAGCAGTGACAGGACAGGGGAAGGTCAGCCCCAGCATTTT
CDR3aa: CASSDRTGEGQPQHF
v_gene: TRBV2
d_gene: TRBD1
abundance: NA
j_gene: TRBJ1-5

CDR3nt: TGTGCCAGCAGCTTCCCAGGAAACACTGAAGCTTTCTTT
CDR3aa: CASSFPGNTEAFF
v_gene: TRBV7-9
d_gene: NA
abundance: NA
j_gene: TRBJ1-1

CDR3nt: TGTGCCAGCAGCTTGGACCCGAGCTACGAGCAGTACTTC
CDR3aa: CASSLDPSYEQYF
v_gene: TRBV5-4
d_gene: NA
abundance: once
j_gene: TRBJ2-7

CDR3nt: TGTGCCAGCAGCTCAGGCGCCAGACAAGAGACCCAGTACTTC
CDR3aa: CASSSGARQETQYF
v_gene: TRBV5-4
d_gene: NA
abundance: NA
j_gene: TRBJ2-5

CDR3nt: TGCGCCAGCAGCCAAACCGGGACTAGCTCCTACGAGCAGTACTTC
CDR3aa: CASSQTGTSSYEQYF
v_gene: TRBV4-1
d_gene: TRBD2
abundance: NA
j_gene: TRBJ2-7